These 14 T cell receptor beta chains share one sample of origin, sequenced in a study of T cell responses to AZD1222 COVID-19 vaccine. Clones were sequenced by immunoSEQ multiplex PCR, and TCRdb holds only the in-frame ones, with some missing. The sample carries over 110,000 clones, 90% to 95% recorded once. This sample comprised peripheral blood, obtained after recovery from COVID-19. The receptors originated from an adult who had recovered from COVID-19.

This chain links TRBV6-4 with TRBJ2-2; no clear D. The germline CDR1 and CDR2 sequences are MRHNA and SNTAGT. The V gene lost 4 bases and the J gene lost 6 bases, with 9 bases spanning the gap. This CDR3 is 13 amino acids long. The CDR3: CASSAHEAGELFF. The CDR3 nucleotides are TGTGCCAGCAGTGCCCACGAGGCCGGGGAGCTGTTTTTT.

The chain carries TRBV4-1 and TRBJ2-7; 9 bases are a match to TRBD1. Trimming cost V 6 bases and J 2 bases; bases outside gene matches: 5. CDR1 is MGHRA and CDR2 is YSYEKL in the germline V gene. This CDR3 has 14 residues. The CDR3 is CASSQTGGTYEQYF. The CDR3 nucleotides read TGCGCCAGCAGTCAGACAGGGGGTACCTACGAGCAGTACTTC.

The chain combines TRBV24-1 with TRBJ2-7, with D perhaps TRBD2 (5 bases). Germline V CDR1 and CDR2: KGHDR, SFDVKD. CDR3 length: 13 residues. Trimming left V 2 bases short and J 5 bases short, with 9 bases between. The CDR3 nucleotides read TGTGCCACCAGTGATTCCCTCGGGGACGAGCAGTACTTC. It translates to CATSDSLGDEQYF.

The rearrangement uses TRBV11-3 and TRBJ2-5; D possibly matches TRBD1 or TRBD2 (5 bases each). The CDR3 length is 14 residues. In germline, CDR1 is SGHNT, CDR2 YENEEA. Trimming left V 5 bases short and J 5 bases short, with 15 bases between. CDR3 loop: CASSMARGAETQYF. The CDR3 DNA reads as TGTGCCAGCAGCATGGCGAGAGGGGCTGAGACCCAGTACTTC.

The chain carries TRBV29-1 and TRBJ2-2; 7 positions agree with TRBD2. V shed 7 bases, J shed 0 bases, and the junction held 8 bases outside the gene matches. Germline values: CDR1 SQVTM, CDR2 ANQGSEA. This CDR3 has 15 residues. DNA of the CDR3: TGCAGCGCTTCCCCTAGCGGATCGAACACCGGGGAGCTGTTTTTT. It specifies CSASPSGSNTGELFF.

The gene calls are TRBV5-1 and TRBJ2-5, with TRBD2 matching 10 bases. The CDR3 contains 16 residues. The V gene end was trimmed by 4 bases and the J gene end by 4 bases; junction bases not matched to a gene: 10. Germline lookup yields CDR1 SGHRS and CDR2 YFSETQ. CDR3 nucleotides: TGCGCCAGCAGCCCCTCCCTCCTAGCGGGAGTAGAGACCCAGTACTTC. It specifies CASSPSLLAGVETQYF.

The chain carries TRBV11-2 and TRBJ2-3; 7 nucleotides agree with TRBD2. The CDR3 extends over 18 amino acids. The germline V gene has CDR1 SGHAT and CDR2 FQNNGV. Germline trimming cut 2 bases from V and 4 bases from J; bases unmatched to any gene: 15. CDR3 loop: CASSLRPVGREIPDTQYF. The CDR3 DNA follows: TGTGCCAGCAGCTTACGGCCCGTTGGGCGGGAGATCCCAGATACGCAGTATTTT.

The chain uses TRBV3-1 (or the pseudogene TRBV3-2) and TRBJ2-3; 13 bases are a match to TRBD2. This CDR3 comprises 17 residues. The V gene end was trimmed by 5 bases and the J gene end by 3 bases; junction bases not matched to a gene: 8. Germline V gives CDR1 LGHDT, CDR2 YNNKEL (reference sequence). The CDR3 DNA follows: TGTGCCAGCAGCGCACGGACTAGCGGGAGTGGTACAGATACGCAGTATTTT. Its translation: CASSARTSGSGTDTQYF.

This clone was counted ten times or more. In DNA, the CDR3 is TGTGCCAGCAGCCAAGAAGAAGGGGAGGTCGGGGAGCTGTTTTTT. Its protein is CASSQEEGEVGELFF. J is TRBJ2-2 and V is TRBV4-2; TRBD2 is a possible D gene (6 bases). The V and J ends lost 0 bases and 7 bases respectively, with 12 bases between them. The germline V gene encodes CDR1 LGHNA and CDR2 YNFKEQ. The length of the CDR3 is 15 residues.

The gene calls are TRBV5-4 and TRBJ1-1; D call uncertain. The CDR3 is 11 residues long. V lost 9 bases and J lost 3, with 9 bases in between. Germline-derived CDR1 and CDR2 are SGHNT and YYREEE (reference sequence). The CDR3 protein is CATNSDTEAFF. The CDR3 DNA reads TGTGCCACAAACAGTGACACTGAAGCTTTCTTT.

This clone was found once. The DNA of the CDR3 is TGTGCCAGCAGTTTCGGGGGGAACTATGGCTACACCTTC. This codes for CASSFGGNYGYTF. The chain joins TRBV27 to TRBJ1-2; possibly TRBD1 for D (5 bases). The CDR3 extends over 13 amino acids. Germline assignment: CDR1 MNHEY and CDR2 SMNVEV (reference sequence). V lost 3 bases and J 2 bases, leaving 7 bases between the germline ends.

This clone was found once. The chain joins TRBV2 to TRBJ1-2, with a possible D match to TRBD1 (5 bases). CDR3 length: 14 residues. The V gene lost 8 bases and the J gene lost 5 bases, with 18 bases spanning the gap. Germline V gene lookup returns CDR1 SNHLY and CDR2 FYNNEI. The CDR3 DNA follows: TGTGCCAGCTCACCCAGAGGGGACCGGTATGGCTACACCTTC. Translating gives CASSPRGDRYGYTF.

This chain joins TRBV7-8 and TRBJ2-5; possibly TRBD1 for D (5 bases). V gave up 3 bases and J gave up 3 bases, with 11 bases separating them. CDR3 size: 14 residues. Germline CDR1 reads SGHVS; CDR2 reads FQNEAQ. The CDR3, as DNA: TGTGCCAGCAGCTTTGGTGGCAGGGAAGAGACCCAGTACTTC. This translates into CASSFGGREETQYF. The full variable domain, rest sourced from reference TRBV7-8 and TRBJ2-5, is GAGVSQSPRYKVAKRGQDVALRCDPISGHVSLFWYQQALGQGPEFLTYFQNEAQLDKSGLPSDRFFAERPEGSVSTLKIQRTQQEDSAVYLCASSFGGREETQYFGPGTRLLVL.

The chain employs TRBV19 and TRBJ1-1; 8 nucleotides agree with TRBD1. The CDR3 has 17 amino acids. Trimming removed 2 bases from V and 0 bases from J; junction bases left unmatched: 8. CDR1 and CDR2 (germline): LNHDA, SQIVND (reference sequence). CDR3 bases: TGTGCCAGTAGTATACCCCTCCAGGACAGGGTGAACACTGAAGCTTTCTTT. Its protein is CASSIPLQDRVNTEAFF.